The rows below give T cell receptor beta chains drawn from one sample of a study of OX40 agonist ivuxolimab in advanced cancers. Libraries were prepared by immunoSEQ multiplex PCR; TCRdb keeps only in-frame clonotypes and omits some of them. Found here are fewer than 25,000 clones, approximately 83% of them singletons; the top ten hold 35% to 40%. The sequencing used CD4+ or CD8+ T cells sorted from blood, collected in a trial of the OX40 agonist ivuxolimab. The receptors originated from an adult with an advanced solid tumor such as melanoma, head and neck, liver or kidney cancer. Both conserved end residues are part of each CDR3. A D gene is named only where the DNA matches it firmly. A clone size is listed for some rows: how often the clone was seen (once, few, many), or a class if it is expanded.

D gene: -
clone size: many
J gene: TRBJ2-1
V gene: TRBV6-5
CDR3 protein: CASSYSTQSSYNEQFF
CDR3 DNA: TGTGCCAGCAGTTACTCGACCCAGTCGTCCTACAATGAGCAGTTCTTC

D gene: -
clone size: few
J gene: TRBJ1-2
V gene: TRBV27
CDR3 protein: CASSPPGETYGYTF
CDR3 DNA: TGTGCCAGCAGTCCACCCGGAGAGACCTATGGCTACACCTTC

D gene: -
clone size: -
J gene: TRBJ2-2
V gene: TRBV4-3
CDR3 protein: CASSQDPIGLAFGELFF
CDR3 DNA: TGCGCCAGCAGCCAAGATCCCATCGGGCTAGCGTTCGGGGAGCTGTTTTTT

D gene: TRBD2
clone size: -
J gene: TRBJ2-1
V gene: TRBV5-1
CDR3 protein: CASSPGTSTYNEQFF
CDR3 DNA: TGCGCCAGCAGCCCCGGGACTAGCACCTACAATGAGCAGTTCTTC

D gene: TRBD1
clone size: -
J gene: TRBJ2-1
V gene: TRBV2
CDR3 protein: CASSWNGDRGGSSSYNEQFF
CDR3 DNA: TGTGCCAGCAGCTGGAACGGGGACAGGGGGGGATCGAGCTCCTACAATGAGCAGTTCTTC

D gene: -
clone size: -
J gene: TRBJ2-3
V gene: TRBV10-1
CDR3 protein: CASSESQRGKGAGATDTQYF
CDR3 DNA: TGCGCCAGCAGTGAGTCCCAAAGGGGGAAAGGGGCAGGGGCTACAGATACGCAGTATTTT

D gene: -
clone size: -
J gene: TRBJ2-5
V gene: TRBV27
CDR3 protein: CASSELGPETQYF
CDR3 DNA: TGTGCCAGCAGTGAGCTTGGGCCGGAGACCCAGTACTTC

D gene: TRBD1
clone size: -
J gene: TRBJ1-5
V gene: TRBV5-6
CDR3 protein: CASSPNGFDRATQPQHF
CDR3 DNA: TGTGCCAGCAGCCCAAATGGGTTCGACAGGGCAACTCAGCCCCAGCATTTT

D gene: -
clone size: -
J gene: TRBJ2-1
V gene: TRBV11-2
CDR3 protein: CASTTQVAGSYNEQFF
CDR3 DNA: TGTGCCAGCACTACTCAGGTTGCGGGGTCGTACAATGAGCAGTTCTTC

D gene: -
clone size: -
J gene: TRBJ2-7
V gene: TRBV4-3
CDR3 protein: CASSQDKTSSYEQYF
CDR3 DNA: TGCGCCAGCAGCCAAGATAAAACTAGCAGTTACGAGCAGTACTTC

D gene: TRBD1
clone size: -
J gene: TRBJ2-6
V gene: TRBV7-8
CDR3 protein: CASRLAGTGYPSGANVLTF
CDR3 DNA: TGTGCCAGCAGACTAGCCGGGACAGGGTATCCCTCTGGGGCCAACGTCCTGACTTTC

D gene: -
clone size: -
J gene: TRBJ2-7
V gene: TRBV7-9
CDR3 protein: CASSPRGELAYEQYF
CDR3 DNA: TGTGCCAGCAGCCCCCGGGGCGAATTGGCCTACGAGCAGTACTTC

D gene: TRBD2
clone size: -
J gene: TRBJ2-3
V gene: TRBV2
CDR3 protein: CASSETGGPRDTQYF
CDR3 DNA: TGTGCCAGCAGTGAAACGGGGGGGCCAAGAGATACGCAGTATTTT

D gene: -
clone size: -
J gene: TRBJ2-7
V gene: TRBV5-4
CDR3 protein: CASREDTGEDEQYF
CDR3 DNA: TGTGCCAGCAGAGAGGACACGGGTGAGGACGAGCAGTACTTC

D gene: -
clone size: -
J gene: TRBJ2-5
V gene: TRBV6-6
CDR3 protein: CASSYVRAETQYF
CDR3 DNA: TGTGCCAGCAGTTACGTTCGGGCCGAGACCCAGTACTTC

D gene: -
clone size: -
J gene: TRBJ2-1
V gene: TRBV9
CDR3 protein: CASSIRQDYNEQFF
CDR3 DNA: TGTGCCAGCAGCATTAGACAGGACTACAATGAGCAGTTCTTC

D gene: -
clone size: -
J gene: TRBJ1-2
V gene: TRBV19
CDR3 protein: CASSKDPSLDGYTF
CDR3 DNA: TGTGCCAGTAGTAAAGACCCTTCCCTTGATGGCTACACCTTC

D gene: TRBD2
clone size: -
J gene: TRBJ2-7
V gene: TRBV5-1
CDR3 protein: CASSPRGGPTLEQYF
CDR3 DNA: TGCGCCAGCAGCCCTCGCGGGGGGCCCACCCTCGAGCAGTACTTC

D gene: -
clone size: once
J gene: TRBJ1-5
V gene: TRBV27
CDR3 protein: CASSYREGQPQHF
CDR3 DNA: TGTGCCAGCAGTTACAGGGAGGGGCAGCCCCAGCATTTT

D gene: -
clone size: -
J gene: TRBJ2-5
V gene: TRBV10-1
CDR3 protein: CASSESGLEETQYF
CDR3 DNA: TGCGCCAGCAGTGAGTCAGGGCTGGAGGAGACCCAGTACTTC

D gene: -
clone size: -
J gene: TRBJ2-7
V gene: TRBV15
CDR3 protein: CATSTQGRDEQYF
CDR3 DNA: TGTGCCACCAGCACGCAGGGGAGAGACGAGCAGTACTTC

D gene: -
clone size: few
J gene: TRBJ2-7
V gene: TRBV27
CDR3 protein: CASSPKLSSYEQYF
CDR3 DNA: TGTGCCAGCAGTCCCAAACTGAGCTCCTACGAGCAGTACTTC

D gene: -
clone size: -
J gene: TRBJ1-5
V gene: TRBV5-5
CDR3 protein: CASSLSADRNQPQHF
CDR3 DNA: TGTGCCAGCAGCTTGTCGGCAGATCGCAATCAGCCCCAGCATTTT

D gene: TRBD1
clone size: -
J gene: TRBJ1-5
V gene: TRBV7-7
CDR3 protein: CASSLRQGDSNQPQHF
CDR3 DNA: TGTGCCAGCAGCTTAAGACAGGGGGATAGCAATCAGCCCCAGCATTTT